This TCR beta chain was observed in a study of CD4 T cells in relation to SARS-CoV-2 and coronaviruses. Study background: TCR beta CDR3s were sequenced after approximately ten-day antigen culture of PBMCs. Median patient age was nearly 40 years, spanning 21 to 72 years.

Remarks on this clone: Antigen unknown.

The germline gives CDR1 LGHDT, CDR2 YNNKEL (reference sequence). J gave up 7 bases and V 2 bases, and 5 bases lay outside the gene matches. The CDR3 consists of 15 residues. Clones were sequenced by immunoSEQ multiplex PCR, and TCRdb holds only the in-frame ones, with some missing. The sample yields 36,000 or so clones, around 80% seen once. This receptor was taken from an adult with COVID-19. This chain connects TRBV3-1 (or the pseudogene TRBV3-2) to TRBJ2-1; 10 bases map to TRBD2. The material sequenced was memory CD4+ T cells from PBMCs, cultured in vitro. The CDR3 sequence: CASSQSLAGANEQFF. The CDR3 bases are TGTGCCAGCAGCCAAAGTCTAGCGGGAGCTAATGAGCAGTTCTTC.